What follows are 23 T cell receptor beta chains derived from one specimen sequenced in a study of resident and recirculating memory T cells in vitiligo. Sequenced by immunoSEQ multiplex PCR; TCRdb stores in-frame clones only, minus some. The table includes tens of thousands of clones, 91% detected once. The specimen sequenced was blood. These receptor sequences come from a male donor with vitiligo.

The V call is TRBV2, the J call TRBJ2-3; 11 bases fit TRBD2. This CDR3 has 16 amino acids. The V gene end was trimmed by 0 bases and the J gene end by 5 bases; junction bases not matched to a gene: 4. Germline CDR1 is SNHLY and CDR2 is FYNNEI. The CDR3 coding sequence is TGTGCCAGCAGTGAAGCTAGCGGGGGGGCCAGAGATACGCAGTATTTT. It specifies CASSEASGGARDTQYF.

The chain joins TRBV4-1 to TRBJ1-4; D uncertain. Looked up from germline, CDR1 is MGHRA and CDR2 is YSYEKL. The V end was cut by 4 bases, the J end by 8 bases, with 11 bases between. This CDR3 is 13 amino acids long. CDR3 amino acids: CASSPFPGEKLFF. Here the CDR3 DNA reads TGCGCCAGCAGCCCTTTCCCGGGGGAAAAACTGTTTTTT.

The DNA of the CDR3 is TGTGCCAGCAGCTTAGGAGCTAGCGGGGGGGCGGCAGATACGCAGTATTTT. Translation: CASSLGASGGAADTQYF. This chain joins TRBV7-2 and TRBJ2-3, with TRBD2 matching over 12 bases. Trimming removed 1 base from V and 4 bases from J; junction bases left unmatched: 6. CDR1 and CDR2 from the germline V gene are SGHTA and FQGNSA. This CDR3 comprises 17 residues.

The chain couples TRBV2 to TRBJ2-5, with TRBD1 as a possible D gene (6 bases). Germline lookup yields CDR1 SNHLY and CDR2 FYNNEI. V dropped 4 bases and J dropped 3 bases, with 15 bases sitting between them. The CDR3 totals 15 residues. CDR3 nucleotides: TGTGCCAGCAGTGGAGTAACCAGGGGCGAAGAGACCCAGTACTTC. Translating gives CASSGVTRGEETQYF.

V gene TRBV19 combines with J gene TRBJ1-1; perhaps TRBD1 as D (5 bases). Trimming shortened V by 3 bases and J by 1 base, and 12 bases separated the two germline ends. Germline V CDR1 and CDR2: LNHDA, SQIVND (reference sequence). The CDR3 covers 15 residues. CDR3: CASSMVRQRNTEAFF. In DNA form, the CDR3 reads TGTGCCAGTAGTATGGTGAGACAGCGGAACACTGAAGCTTTCTTT.

The rearrangement joins TRBV2 to TRBJ1-1; D is perhaps TRBD1 (5 bases). The CDR3 runs to 14 residues. With 1 base removed from V and 1 base from J, the gap between germline ends came to 7 bases. Germline CDR1 SNHLY, CDR2 FYNNEI. The CDR3 nucleotides are TGTGCCAGCAGTGAAGTACAGGAGAACACTGAAGCTTTCTTT. Translation gives CASSEVQENTEAFF.

The J gene is TRBJ2-2, the V gene TRBV7-3, with 8 bases fitting TRBD2. V gave up 2 bases and J gave up 6 bases; unmatched junction bases: 8. This CDR3 has 16 amino acids. CDR1 is SGHTA, CDR2 FQGTGA, per germline. Here the CDR3 reads CASSLFRGGAAGELFF. The DNA for the CDR3 is TGTGCCAGCAGCTTATTTCGGGGGGGGGCCGCCGGGGAGCTGTTTTTT.

The gene calls are TRBV7-8 and TRBJ2-5; tentative D call: TRBD2 (6 bases). V lost 5 bases and J lost 1, with 14 bases in between. Germline V CDR1 and CDR2: SGHVS, FQNEAQ. The CDR3 extends over 15 amino acids. The DNA of the CDR3 is TGTGCCAGCAGCCCGGGGGAACGCCTCCAAGAGACCCAGTACTTC. Protein product: CASSPGERLQETQYF.

This clone was counted once. DNA for the CDR3: TGTGCCAGCATCCAGGGACAGGCGGACACTGAAGCTTTCTTT. It specifies CASIQGQADTEAFF. The rearrangement uses TRBV28 and TRBJ1-1, with TRBD1 matching 8 bases. This CDR3 has 14 residues. Trimming took 7 bases from V and 3 from J; bases not matched to a gene: 7. Germline V gene lookup returns CDR1 MDHEN and CDR2 SYDVKM.

The chain combines TRBV4-3 with TRBJ1-2, with D uncertain. V lost 0 bases and J 0 bases, leaving 8 bases between the germline ends. This CDR3 is built from 15 residues. The V gene's germline CDR1 is LGHNA and CDR2 YSLEER. For the CDR3, the DNA is TGCGCCAGCAGCCAAGAAAGGAGGTCTAACTATGGCTACACCTTC. It translates to CASSQERRSNYGYTF.

V gene TRBV25-1 combines with J gene TRBJ1-2, with D possibly being TRBD1 (6 bases). The germline V and J ends were trimmed by 3 bases and 4 bases, with 9 bases remaining between them. CDR3 length equals 13 residues. Germline lookup yields CDR1 MGHDK and CDR2 SYGVNS. CDR3 sequence (DNA): TGTGCCAGCAGTGACAACAGGGTCTATGGCTACACCTTC. Translated, it gives CASSDNRVYGYTF.

This chain joins TRBV11-3 and TRBJ1-4, with 7 bases lining up with TRBD1. With V trimmed by 5 bases and J by 4 bases, 10 bases remained unmatched. CDR1 is SGHNT, CDR2 YENEEA, per germline. This CDR3 is 16 amino acids long. CDR3 sequence (DNA): TGTGCCAGCAGCCCTCGGACAGGCCAGGATAATGAAAAACTGTTTTTT. It translates to CASSPRTGQDNEKLFF.

This chain joins TRBV7-2 and TRBJ2-3, with 9 bases fitting TRBD2. The CDR3 loop spans 14 amino acids. The V gene's germline CDR1 is SGHTA and CDR2 FQGNSA. V shed 5 bases, J shed 2 bases, and the junction held 2 bases outside the gene matches. The CDR3 DNA is TGTGCCAGCAGCCCTAGCGGGGCCACAGATACGCAGTATTTT. This gives the protein CASSPSGATDTQYF.

This chain connects TRBV5-1 to TRBJ2-7, with 7 bases fitting TRBD1. V trimming: 5 bases; J trimming: 1 base; junction bases outside the gene matches: 9. This CDR3 is built from 15 residues. Germline-derived CDR1 and CDR2 are SGHRS and YFSETQ. The CDR3 loop reads CASRPRTGTSYEQYF. Here the CDR3 DNA reads TGCGCCAGCAGACCCAGGACAGGCACGTCCTACGAGCAGTACTTC.

The chain couples TRBV5-1 to TRBJ2-1; 9 bases line up with TRBD2. This CDR3 has 17 residues. Losses at the gene ends were 0 bases for V and 2 bases for J; bases not matched to a gene: 6. Per the germline V gene, CDR1 is SGHRS and CDR2 is YFSETQ. The CDR3 reads CASSLEVASGAYNEQFF. CDR3 nucleotide sequence: TGCGCCAGCAGCTTGGAGGTGGCTAGCGGGGCCTACAATGAGCAGTTCTTC.

The chain joins TRBV28 to TRBJ1-6; D possibly corresponds to TRBD1 (5 bases). CDR1 and CDR2 (germline): MDHEN, SYDVKM. The CDR3 covers 17 residues. Trimming took 5 bases from V and 2 from J, leaving 16 bases between them. This chain's CDR3 is CASSASGSGAYNSPLHF. CDR3 coding DNA: TGTGCCAGCAGTGCCTCGGGTTCGGGGGCCTATAATTCACCCCTCCACTTT.

The V gene is TRBV6-1, the J gene TRBJ1-2; D is unresolved. The CDR3 runs to 15 residues. V lost 4 bases and J lost 2, with 14 bases in between. Germline CDR1 reads MNHNS; CDR2 reads SASEGT. CDR3 protein: CASSGISEQNYGYTF. CDR3 sequence (DNA): TGTGCCAGCAGTGGAATCTCGGAACAGAACTATGGCTACACCTTC.

V and J are TRBV11-2 and TRBJ1-1, with a tentative D call TRBD1 (5 bases). Between the trimmed V and J ends, which lost 5 bases and 6 bases, there was a span of 16 bases. Germline CDR1 is SGHAT and CDR2 is FQNNGV. The length of the CDR3 is 14 residues. The CDR3 sequence: CASSPGWQGPEAFF. CDR3 DNA sequence: TGTGCCAGCAGCCCCGGGTGGCAGGGTCCTGAAGCTTTCTTT.

The J gene is TRBJ1-2, the V gene TRBV6-4; a possible D gene is TRBD1 (6 bases). The CDR3 extends over 14 amino acids. Germline values: CDR1 MRHNA, CDR2 SNTAGT. With 7 bases removed from V and 8 bases from J, the gap between germline ends came to 20 bases. CDR3 region: CASKQGQYGGGYTF. CDR3 DNA: TGTGCCAGCAAACAGGGTCAGTACGGTGGAGGCTACACCTTC.

The genes are TRBV9 and TRBJ2-3, with D tentatively TRBD1 (5 bases). Germline lookup yields CDR1 SGDLS and CDR2 YYNGEE. Trimming left V 3 bases short and J 6 bases short, with 17 bases between. The CDR3 spans 15 residues. CDR3 DNA sequence: TGTGCCAGCAGCGCCGAAGGACAATCCCACGATACGCAGTATTTT. It translates to CASSAEGQSHDTQYF.

The chain joins TRBV9 to TRBJ1-5; no clear D gene. Trimming removed 0 bases at V and 4 bases at J, with 8 bases between. Germline values: CDR1 SGDLS, CDR2 YYNGEE. The length of the CDR3 is 14 residues. In DNA, the CDR3 is TGTGCCAGCAGCGTAGGTTCGGGGAATCAGCCCCAGCATTTT. This gives the protein CASSVGSGNQPQHF.

This clone appeared a few times. The chain carries TRBV9 and TRBJ1-1; D unclear. The germline gives CDR1 SGDLS, CDR2 YYNGEE. CDR3 length: 14 amino acids. V was shortened by 0 bases and J by 3 bases, with 9 bases between the two germline ends. The CDR3 loop reads CASSVDPRDTEAFF. The DNA of the CDR3 is TGTGCCAGCAGCGTAGACCCTCGGGACACTGAAGCTTTCTTT.

The V gene is TRBV28, the J gene TRBJ2-7; D not resolved. CDR3 length: 11 residues. V lost 7 bases and J lost 6, with 10 bases in between. CDR1 and CDR2 (germline): MDHEN, SYDVKM. This chain's CDR3 is CASIAGPEQYF. CDR3 nucleotide sequence: TGTGCCAGCATCGCAGGTCCCGAGCAGTACTTC.